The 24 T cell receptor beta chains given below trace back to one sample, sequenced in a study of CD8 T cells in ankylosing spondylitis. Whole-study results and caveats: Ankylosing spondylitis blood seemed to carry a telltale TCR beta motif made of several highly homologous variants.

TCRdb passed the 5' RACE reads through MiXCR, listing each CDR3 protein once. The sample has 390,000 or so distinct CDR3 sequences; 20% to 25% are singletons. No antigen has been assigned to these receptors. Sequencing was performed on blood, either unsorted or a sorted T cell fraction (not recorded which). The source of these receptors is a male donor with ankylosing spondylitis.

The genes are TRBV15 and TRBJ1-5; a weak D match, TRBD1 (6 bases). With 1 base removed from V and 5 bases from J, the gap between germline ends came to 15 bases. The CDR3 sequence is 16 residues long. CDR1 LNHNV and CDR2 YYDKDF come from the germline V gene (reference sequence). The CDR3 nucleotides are TGTGCCACCAGCAGAGCATCGACCAGGGGTTATCAGCCCCAGCATTTT. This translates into CATSRASTRGYQPQHF.

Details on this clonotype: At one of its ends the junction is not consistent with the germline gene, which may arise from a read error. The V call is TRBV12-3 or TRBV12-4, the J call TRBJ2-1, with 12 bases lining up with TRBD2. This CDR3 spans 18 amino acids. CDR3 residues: CASSPLAGGPLSYNVQFF. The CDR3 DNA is TGTGCCAGCAGTCCACTAGCGGGAGGCCCACTCTCCTACAATGTGCAGTTCTTC.

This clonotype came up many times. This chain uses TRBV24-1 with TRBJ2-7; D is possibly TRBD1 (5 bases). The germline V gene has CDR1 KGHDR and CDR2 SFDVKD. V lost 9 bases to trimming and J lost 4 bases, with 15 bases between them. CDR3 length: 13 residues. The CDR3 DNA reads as TGTGCCACCGCAGATGGGGCTGCGTACGAGCAGTACTTC. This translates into CATADGAAYEQYF.

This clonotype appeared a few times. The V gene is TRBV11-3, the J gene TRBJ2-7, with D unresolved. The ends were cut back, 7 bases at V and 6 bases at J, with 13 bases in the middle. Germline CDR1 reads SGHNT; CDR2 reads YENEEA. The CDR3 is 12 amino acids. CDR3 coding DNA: TGTGCCAGCACTCTAGGCCGAGGCGAGCAGTACTTC. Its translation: CASTLGRGEQYF.

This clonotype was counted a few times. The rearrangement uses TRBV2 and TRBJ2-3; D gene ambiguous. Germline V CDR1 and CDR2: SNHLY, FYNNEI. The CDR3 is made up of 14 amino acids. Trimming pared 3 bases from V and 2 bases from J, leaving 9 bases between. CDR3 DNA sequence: TGTGCCAGCAGTGATGGGTGGCCCACAGATACGCAGTATTTT. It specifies CASSDGWPTDTQYF.

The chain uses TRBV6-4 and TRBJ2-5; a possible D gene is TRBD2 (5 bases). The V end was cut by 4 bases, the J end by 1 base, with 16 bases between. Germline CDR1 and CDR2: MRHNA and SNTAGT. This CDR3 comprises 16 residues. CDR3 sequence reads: CASSVTHRTAQETQYF. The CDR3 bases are TGTGCCAGCAGTGTCACCCACCGGACTGCCCAAGAGACCCAGTACTTC.

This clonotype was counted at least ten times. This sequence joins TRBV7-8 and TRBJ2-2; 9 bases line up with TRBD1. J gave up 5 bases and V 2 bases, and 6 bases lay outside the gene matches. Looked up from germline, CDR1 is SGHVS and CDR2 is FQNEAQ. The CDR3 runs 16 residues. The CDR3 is CASSLLWDRVTGELFF. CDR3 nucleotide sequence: TGTGCCAGCAGCTTATTATGGGACAGGGTTACCGGGGAGCTGTTTTTT.

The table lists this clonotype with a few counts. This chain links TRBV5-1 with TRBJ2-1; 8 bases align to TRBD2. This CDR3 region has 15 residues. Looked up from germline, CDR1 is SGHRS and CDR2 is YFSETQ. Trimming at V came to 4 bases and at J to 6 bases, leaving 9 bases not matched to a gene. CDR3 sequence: CASSIRAGVGNEQFF. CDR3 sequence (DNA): TGCGCCAGCAGCATTAGAGCGGGAGTGGGCAATGAGCAGTTCTTC.

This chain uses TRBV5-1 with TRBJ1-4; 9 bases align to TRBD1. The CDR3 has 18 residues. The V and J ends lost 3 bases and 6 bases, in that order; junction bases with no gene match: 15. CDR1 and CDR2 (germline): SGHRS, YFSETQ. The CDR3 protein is CASSYRGQGVARDEKLFF. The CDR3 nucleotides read TGCGCCAGCAGCTACCGGGGACAGGGTGTAGCGAGGGATGAAAAACTGTTTTTT.

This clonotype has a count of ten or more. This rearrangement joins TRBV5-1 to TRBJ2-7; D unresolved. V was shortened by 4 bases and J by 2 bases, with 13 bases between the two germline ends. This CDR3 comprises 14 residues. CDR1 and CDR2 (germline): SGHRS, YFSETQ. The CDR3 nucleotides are TGCGCCAGCAGCCCCCGGCGCAGAACCTACGAGCAGTACTTC. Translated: CASSPRRRTYEQYF.

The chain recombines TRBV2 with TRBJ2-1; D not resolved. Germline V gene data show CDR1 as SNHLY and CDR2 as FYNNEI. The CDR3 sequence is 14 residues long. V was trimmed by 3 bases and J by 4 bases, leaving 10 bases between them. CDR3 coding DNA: TGTGCCAGCAGTGAGGTGACGTCTTACAATGAGCAGTTCTTC. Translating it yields CASSEVTSYNEQFF.

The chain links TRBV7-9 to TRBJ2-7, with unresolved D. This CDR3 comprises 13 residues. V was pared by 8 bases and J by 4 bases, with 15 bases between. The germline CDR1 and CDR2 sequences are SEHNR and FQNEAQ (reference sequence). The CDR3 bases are TGTGCCAGCCTGGACGGATTGATGTACGAGCAGTACTTC. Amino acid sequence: CASLDGLMYEQYF. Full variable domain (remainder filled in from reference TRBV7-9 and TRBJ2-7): DTGVSQNPRHKITKRGQNVTFRCDPISEHNRLYWYRQTLGQGPEFLTYFQNEAQLEKSRLLSDRFSAERPKGSFSTLEIQRTEQGDSAMYLCASLDGLMYEQYFGPGTRLTVT.

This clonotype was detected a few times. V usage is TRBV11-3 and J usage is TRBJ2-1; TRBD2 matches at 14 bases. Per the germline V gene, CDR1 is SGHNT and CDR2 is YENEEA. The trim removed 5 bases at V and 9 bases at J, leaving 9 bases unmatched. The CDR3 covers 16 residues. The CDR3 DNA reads TGTGCCAGCAGCCCGATCCGACTAGCGGGAGGGGGTGAGCAGTTCTTC. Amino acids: CASSPIRLAGGGEQFF.

The chain's CDR3 is CASSSQEARGYTF. The CDR3 nucleotides are TGTGCCAGCTCCTCTCAGGAAGCTCGTGGCTACACCTTC. The chain combines TRBV18 with TRBJ1-2; D is unclear. Germline-derived CDR1 and CDR2 are KGHSH and LQKENI. The V and J ends lost 6 bases and 7 bases respectively, with 15 bases between them. This CDR3 is 13 amino acids long.

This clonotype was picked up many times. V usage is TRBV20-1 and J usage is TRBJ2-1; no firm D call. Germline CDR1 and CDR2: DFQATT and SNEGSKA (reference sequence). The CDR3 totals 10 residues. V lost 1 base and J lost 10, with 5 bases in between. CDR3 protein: CSARAREQFF. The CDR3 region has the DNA TGCAGTGCTAGAGCGAGGGAGCAGTTCTTC.

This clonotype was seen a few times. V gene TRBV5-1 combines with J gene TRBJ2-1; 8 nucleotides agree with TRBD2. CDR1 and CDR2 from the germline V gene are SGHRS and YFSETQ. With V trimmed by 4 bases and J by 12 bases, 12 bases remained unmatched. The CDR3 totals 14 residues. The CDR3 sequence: CASSLGGTSTGQFF. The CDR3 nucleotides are TGCGCCAGCAGCCTGGGCGGGACTAGTACCGGGCAGTTCTTC. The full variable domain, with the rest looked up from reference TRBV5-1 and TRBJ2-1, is KAGVTQTPRYLIKTRGQQVTLSCSPISGHRSVSWYQQTPGQGLQFLFEYFSETQRNKGNFPGRFSGRQFSNSRSEMNVSTLELGDSALYLCASSLGGTSTGQFFGPGTRLTVL.

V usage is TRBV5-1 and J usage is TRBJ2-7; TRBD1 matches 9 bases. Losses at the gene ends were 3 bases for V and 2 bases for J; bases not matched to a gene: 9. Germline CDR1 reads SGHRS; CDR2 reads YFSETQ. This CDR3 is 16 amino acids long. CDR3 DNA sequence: TGCGCCAGCAGCTGGGGTGACAGGGGGAAAACCTACGAGCAGTACTTC. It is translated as CASSWGDRGKTYEQYF.

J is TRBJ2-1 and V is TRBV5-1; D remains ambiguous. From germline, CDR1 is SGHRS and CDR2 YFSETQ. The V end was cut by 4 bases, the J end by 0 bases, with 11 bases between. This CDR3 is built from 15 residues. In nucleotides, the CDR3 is TGCGCCAGCAGCCCCATCGAAGGCTCCTACAATGAGCAGTTCTTC. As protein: CASSPIEGSYNEQFF.

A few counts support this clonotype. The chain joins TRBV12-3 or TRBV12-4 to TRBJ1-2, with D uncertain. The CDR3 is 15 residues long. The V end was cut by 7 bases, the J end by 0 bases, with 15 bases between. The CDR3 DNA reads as TGTGCCAGCACTCCGTTTGGGGTAACTAACTATGGCTACACCTTC. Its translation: CASTPFGVTNYGYTF.

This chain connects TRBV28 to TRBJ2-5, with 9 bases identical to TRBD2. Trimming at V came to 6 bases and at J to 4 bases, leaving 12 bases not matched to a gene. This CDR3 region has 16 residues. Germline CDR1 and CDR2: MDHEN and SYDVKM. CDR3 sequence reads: CASREVSGRTIETQYF. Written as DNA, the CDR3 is TGTGCCAGCAGAGAGGTGAGCGGGAGGACAATAGAGACCCAGTACTTC.

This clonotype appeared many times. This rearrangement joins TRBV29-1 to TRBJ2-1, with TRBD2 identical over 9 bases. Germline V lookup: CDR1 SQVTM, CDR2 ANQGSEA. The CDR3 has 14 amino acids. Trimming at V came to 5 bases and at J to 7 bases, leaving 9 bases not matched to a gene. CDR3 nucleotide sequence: TGCAGCGTTCGGTTGCGGGAGGGAGGTAATGAGCAGTTCTTC. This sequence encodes CSVRLREGGNEQFF.

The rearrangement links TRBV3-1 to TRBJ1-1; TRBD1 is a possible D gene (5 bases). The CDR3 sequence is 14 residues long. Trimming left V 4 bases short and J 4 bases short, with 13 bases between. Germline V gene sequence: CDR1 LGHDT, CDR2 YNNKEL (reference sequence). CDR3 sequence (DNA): TGTGCCAGCAGCCGAGGAGGGGCGGGCACTGAAGCTTTCTTT. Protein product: CASSRGGAGTEAFF.

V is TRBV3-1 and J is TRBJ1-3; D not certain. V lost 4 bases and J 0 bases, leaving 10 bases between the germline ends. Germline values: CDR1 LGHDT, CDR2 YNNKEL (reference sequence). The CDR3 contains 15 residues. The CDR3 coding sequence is TGTGCCAGCAGCCGAGGGAGCTTCTCTGGAAACACCATATATTTT. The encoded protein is CASSRGSFSGNTIYF.

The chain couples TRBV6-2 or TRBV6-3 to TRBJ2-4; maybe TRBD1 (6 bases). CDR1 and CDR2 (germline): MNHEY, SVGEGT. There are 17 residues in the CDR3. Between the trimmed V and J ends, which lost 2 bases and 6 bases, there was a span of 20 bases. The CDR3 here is CASSYPTLTGTTNIQYF. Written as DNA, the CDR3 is TGTGCCAGCAGTTACCCAACATTAACCGGGACAACAAACATTCAGTACTTC.